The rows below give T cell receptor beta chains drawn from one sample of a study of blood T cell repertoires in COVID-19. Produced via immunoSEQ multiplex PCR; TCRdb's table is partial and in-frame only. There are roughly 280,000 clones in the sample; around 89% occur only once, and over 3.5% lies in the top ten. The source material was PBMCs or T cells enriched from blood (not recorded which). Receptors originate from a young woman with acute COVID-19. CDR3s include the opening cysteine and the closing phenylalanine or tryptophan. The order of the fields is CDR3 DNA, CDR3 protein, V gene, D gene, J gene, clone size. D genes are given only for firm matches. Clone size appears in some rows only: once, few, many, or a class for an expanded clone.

DNA: TGTGCCAGCAGTTTATTAGGAGCCTCCAGCAATCAGCCCCAGCATTTT; CDR3: CASSLLGASSNQPQHF; V: TRBV28; D: -; J: TRBJ1-5; size: -
DNA: TGTGCCAGTAGTATAGTTAATGATCAGCCCCAGCATTTT; CDR3: CASSIVNDQPQHF; V: TRBV19; D: -; J: TRBJ1-5; size: -
DNA: TGTGCCAGCAGTTTATCGGCCGTCACCCGGGACAGGTTTGGTGAGCAGTTCTTC; CDR3: CASSLSAVTRDRFGEQFF; V: TRBV27; D: TRBD1; J: TRBJ2-1; size: -
DNA: TGTGCCAGCAGCTCTAAGGGTGGGACAGGGGACTCGTGGAGCTACAATGAGCAGTTCTTC; CDR3: CASSSKGGTGDSWSYNEQFF; V: TRBV5-4; D: TRBD1; J: TRBJ2-1; size: -
DNA: TGCAGCGTTGCCCTTAGCGGGAGTATAGATACGCAGTATTTT; CDR3: CSVALSGSIDTQYF; V: TRBV29-1; D: TRBD2; J: TRBJ2-3; size: few
DNA: TGTGCCAGCAGCTCGGGGTTGGCCGAGCAGTACTTC; CDR3: CASSSGLAEQYF; V: TRBV5-4; D: -; J: TRBJ2-7; size: -
DNA: TGCGCCAGCAGCCAAGAAAAATTAGCGGGAAGTCAGTTCTTC; CDR3: CASSQEKLAGSQFF; V: TRBV4-1; D: TRBD2; J: TRBJ2-1; size: -
DNA: TGTGCCAGCAGTTCGGGACAGGGGAGTAATCAGCCCCAGCATTTT; CDR3: CASSSGQGSNQPQHF; V: TRBV28; D: TRBD1; J: TRBJ1-5; size: once
DNA: TGTGCCTGGAGTGTACTAGCAGAATACACAGATACGCAGTATTTT; CDR3: CAWSVLAEYTDTQYF; V: TRBV30; D: -; J: TRBJ2-3; size: -
DNA: TGTGCCAGCAGTCCCTTAGGGACAGCTAACACTGAAGCTTTCTTT; CDR3: CASSPLGTANTEAFF; V: TRBV3-1/TRBV3-2; D: TRBD1; J: TRBJ1-1; size: -
DNA: TGTGCCAGTAGAATGACTAGCGGGACCGGCTACGAGCAGTACTTC; CDR3: CASRMTSGTGYEQYF; V: TRBV19; D: TRBD2; J: TRBJ2-7; size: -
DNA: TGTGCCAGCTCACCACTTATTGTCGCGGGAGACTCAGATACGCAGTATTTT; CDR3: CASSPLIVAGDSDTQYF; V: TRBV18; D: TRBD2; J: TRBJ2-3; size: -
DNA: TGTGCCAGCAGCCTAGGACTAGCGGGAGCAGGGGAGCTGTTTTTT; CDR3: CASSLGLAGAGELFF; V: TRBV6-2/TRBV6-3; D: TRBD2; J: TRBJ2-2; size: -
DNA: TGTGCCAGTAGTATATCCGGGAGGGCATACGAGCAGTACTTC; CDR3: CASSISGRAYEQYF; V: TRBV19; D: TRBD2; J: TRBJ2-7; size: -
DNA: TGTGCCAGCAGGTCCAGCTCCTACAATGAGCAGTTCTTC; CDR3: CASRSSSYNEQFF; V: TRBV28; D: -; J: TRBJ2-1; size: -
DNA: TGCACCAGCAGCCAATCCGGGACTAGCGGGGTACAAGAGACCCAGTACTTC; CDR3: CTSSQSGTSGVQETQYF; V: TRBV1; D: -; J: TRBJ2-5; size: -
DNA: TGTGCCAGCAGCCACGTGGGCAGGGAAAACTATGGCTACACCTTC; CDR3: CASSHVGRENYGYTF; V: TRBV3-1/TRBV3-2; D: -; J: TRBJ1-2; size: -